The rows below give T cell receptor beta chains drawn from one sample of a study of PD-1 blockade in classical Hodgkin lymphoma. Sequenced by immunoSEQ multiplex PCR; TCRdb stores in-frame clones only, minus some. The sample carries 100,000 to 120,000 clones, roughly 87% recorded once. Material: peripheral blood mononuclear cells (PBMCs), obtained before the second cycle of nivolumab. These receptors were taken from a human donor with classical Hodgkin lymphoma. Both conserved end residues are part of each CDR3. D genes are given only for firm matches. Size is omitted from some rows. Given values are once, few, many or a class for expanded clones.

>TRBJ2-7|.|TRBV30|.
TGTGCCGGTAGGGACCCAACCTCGGGAGAGCAGTACTTC
CAGRDPTSGEQYF
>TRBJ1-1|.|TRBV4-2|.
TGTGCCAGCAGCCAAGAGTGGGGAGACACTGAAGCTTTCTTT
CASSQEWGDTEAFF
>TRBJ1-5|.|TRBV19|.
.
CASTSDGYSYQPQHF
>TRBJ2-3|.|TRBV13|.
TGTGCCAGCAGCCTTGTGGGGGAGCAGTATTTT
CASSLVGEQYF
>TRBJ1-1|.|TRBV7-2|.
TGTGCCAGCAGCTTAAGCTCTGAAGCTTTCTTT
CASSLSSEAFF
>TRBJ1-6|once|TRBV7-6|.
TGTGCCAGCAGCTTAGGAGGTTGGCAGGGAAATTCACCCCTCCACTTT
CASSLGGWQGNSPLHF
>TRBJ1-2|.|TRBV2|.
TGTGCCAGCAGGCTACAGGGTTCAGGAGGCTACACCTTC
CASRLQGSGGYTF
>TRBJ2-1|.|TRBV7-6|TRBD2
TGTGCCAGCAGCTTAGCGACTAGCGGGAGTGGTAATGAGCAGTTCTTC
CASSLATSGSGNEQFF
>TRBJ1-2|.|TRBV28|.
TGTGCCAGCAGTGAGACAGCGGGAAACTATGGCTACACCTTC
CASSETAGNYGYTF
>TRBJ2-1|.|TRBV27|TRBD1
TGTGCCAGCAGTTCGCTAACAGGGGGATCCTACAATGAGCAGTTCTTC
CASSSLTGGSYNEQFF
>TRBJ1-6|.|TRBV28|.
TGTGCCAGCGGGGGTCCAGGTGGGGGAAATTCACCCCTCCACTTT
CASGGPGGGNSPLHF
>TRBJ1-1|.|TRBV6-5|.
TGTGCCAGCAGTTCTCTAGGGGAAGCTTTCTTT
CASSSLGEAFF
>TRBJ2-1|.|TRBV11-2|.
TGTGCCAGCAGCTTAGGCGAGGACAATGAGCAGTTCTTC
CASSLGEDNEQFF
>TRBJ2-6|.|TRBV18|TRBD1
TGTGCCAGCTCACCACCCGGGACAGGTAACTCTGGGGCCAACGTCCTGACTTTC
CASSPPGTGNSGANVLTF
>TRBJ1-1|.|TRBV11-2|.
TGTGCCAGCAGCGAACCCAACAGGGTGGGCACTGAAGCTTTCTTT
CASSEPNRVGTEAFF
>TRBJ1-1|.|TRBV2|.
TGTGCCAGCAGGGTAGACCAGGGGATGAACACTGAAGCTTTCTTT
CASRVDQGMNTEAFF
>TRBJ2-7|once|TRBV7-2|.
TGTGCCAGCAGCGACCGCGAAATGGACCAATACTCTTACGAGCAGTACTTC
CASSDREMDQYSYEQYF
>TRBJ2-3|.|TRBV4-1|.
TGCGCCAGCAGCCAGCATAGTTTCCGGGACCTCACGGCAGATACGCAGTATTTT
CASSQHSFRDLTADTQYF
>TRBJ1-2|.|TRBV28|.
TGTGCCAGCCTGAATCGAGTGGAACCTAACTATGGCTACACCTTC
CASLNRVEPNYGYTF
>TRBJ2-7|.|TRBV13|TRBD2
TGTGCCAGCAGCTTAGCCCTAGCGGGAGACAACGAGCAGTACTTC
CASSLALAGDNEQYF
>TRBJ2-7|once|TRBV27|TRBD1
TGTGCCAGCAGTTCAGGGGGTATTGGGTACGAGCAGTACTTC
CASSSGGIGYEQYF
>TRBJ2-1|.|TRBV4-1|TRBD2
TGCGCCAGCAGCCAAGTGGAGCGGGAGCTATCCTACAATGAGCAGTTCTTC
CASSQVERELSYNEQFF
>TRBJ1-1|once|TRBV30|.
TGTGCCTGGAGTCTCCAACCGGTCACTGAAGCTTTCTTT
CAWSLQPVTEAFF
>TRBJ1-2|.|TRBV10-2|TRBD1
TGCGCCAGCAGTGCGGAATATTGGGACAGAGAAGGCTACACCTTC
CASSAEYWDREGYTF
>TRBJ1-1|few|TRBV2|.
TGTGCCAGTGCGCCCGTTATGAACACTGAAGCTTTCTTT
CASAPVMNTEAFF
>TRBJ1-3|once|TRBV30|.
TGTGCCTGGAGTGTTGCGGTCTCTGGAAACACCATATATTTT
CAWSVAVSGNTIYF
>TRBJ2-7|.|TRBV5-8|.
TGTGCCAGCAGCTTGAGATCCGAGCAGTACTTC
CASSLRSEQYF
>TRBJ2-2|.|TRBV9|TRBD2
TGTGCCAGCAGCGTGGGGCTAGCGGGAGGGTTCTTTGCCGGGGAGCTGTTTTTT
CASSVGLAGGFFAGELFF
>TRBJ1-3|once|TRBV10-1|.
TGCGCCAGCAGGGACAGCTCTGGAAACACCATATATTTT
CASRDSSGNTIYF
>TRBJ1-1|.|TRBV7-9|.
TGTGCCAGCGCCCTGGGGATGGCCGGGGGCGCTGAAGCTTTCTTT
CASALGMAGGAEAFF
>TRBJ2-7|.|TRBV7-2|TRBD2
TGTGCCAGCAGCTTGGGCGATGCGGGAGACTTCTACGAGCAGTACTTC
CASSLGDAGDFYEQYF
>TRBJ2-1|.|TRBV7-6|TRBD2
TGTGCCAGCAGCTTACGGCTAGCGGGAGCACTGTTCTTC
CASSLRLAGALFF
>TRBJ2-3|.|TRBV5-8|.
TGTGCCAGCAGCTGGACTAGGGGGACAGATACGCAGTATTTT
CASSWTRGTDTQYF
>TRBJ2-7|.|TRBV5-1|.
TGCGCCAGCAGCTTGGGGCTACGCCCTGGTACCTCCTACGAGCAGTACTTC
CASSLGLRPGTSYEQYF
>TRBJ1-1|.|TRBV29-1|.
TGCAGCGTTGAGGGTGAGGGCTTGAACACTGAAGCTTTCTTT
CSVEGEGLNTEAFF
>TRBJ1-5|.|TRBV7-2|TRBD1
TGTGCCAGCAGCTTAGGGATCGGACAGGGTCGCCAGCCCCAGCATTTT
CASSLGIGQGRQPQHF
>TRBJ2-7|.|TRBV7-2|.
TGTGCCAGCAGCCACCTACAGGACAGATCAAGGCGGTACTTC
CASSHLQDRSRRYF
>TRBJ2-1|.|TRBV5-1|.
TGCGCCAGCAGCTTAGAGGCCTTCAACAATGAGCAGTTCTTC
CASSLEAFNNEQFF
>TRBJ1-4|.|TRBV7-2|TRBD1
TGTGCCAGCAGCTTGATCCCCGGACAGGATTTTAATGAAAAACTGTTTTTT
CASSLIPGQDFNEKLFF
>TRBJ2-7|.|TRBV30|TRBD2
TGTGCCTGGAGTGTACTGGGTAGCGGGAGGGCCGGGGAGCAGTACTTC
CAWSVLGSGRAGEQYF
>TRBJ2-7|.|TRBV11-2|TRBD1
TGTGCCAGCAGCCCAGGACAGGGTGTCTACGAGCAGTACTTC
CASSPGQGVYEQYF
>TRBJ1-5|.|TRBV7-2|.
TGTGCCAGCAGCTTAGCTTTGATCAATCAGCCCCAGCATTTT
CASSLALINQPQHF
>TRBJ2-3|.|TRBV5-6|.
TGTGCCAGCAGCTTCACCTCGGACGGAATCACAGATACGCAGTATTTT
CASSFTSDGITDTQYF
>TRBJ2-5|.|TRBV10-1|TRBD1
TGCGCCAGCAGTCACACCGGGACAGGGACGCAAGAGACCCAGTACTTC
CASSHTGTGTQETQYF
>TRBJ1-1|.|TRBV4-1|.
TGCGCCAGCAGCCAAGGTCCACAGGCCTCGAACACTGAAGCTTTCTTT
CASSQGPQASNTEAFF
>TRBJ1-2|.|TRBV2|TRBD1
TGTGCCAGCAGAGGACAGGGAGATGGCTACACCTTC
CASRGQGDGYTF
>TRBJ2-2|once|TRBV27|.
TGTGCCAGCAGTTTATTGGGGTCGGACCCCACCGGGGAGCTGTTTTTT
CASSLLGSDPTGELFF